One and the same sample provided the 16 T cell receptor beta chains below, sequenced in a study of memory CD4+ T cells and cytomegalovirus serostatus. Assay: immunoSEQ multiplex PCR; the TCRdb copy retains only in-frame clones and omits some. The data hold under 55,000 clones, with about 80% observed a single time. Single viable CD3+CD4+CD8-CD45RO+ cells were sorted as the memory CD4+ T cells. Source material: memory CD4+ T cells from blood. These receptor sequences come from an adult in good health and CMV-seropositive.

CDR3 sequence reads: CASSLRTGSHGYTF. In nucleotides, the CDR3 is TGTGCCAGCAGCTTGAGAACAGGGAGTCATGGCTACACCTTC. The rearrangement uses TRBV5-4 and TRBJ1-2; the D gene is possibly TRBD1 (6 bases). With 1 base removed from V and 6 bases from J, the gap between germline ends came to 13 bases. From germline, CDR1 is SGHNT and CDR2 YYREEE (reference sequence). This CDR3 is built from 14 residues.

V gene TRBV7-8 combines with J gene TRBJ1-5; 8 bases agree with TRBD1. The CDR3 is 15 amino acids. Unmatched junction bases numbered 10, after V lost 5 bases and J lost 7 bases. Germline V gives CDR1 SGHVS, CDR2 FQNEAQ. Here the CDR3 DNA reads TGTGCCAGCAGCCGAACAGCAGGGACAGGCCAGCCCCAGCATTTT. Translated, it gives CASSRTAGTGQPQHF.

The chain links TRBV28 to TRBJ1-2, with a weak D call TRBD1 (5 bases). The CDR3 length is 15 residues. The V gene lost 7 bases and the J gene lost 3 bases, with 18 bases spanning the gap. In germline, CDR1 is MDHEN, CDR2 SYDVKM. CDR3 in amino acids: CASKAGGVVDYGYTF. The CDR3, as DNA: TGTGCCAGCAAGGCCGGGGGGGTTGTTGACTATGGCTACACCTTC.

The rearrangement uses TRBV12-5 and TRBJ2-7; the match to TRBD2 covers 9 bases. This CDR3 has 19 amino acids. Germline V gene sequence: CDR1 LGHNT, CDR2 FRNRAP. Unmatched junction bases numbered 22, after V lost 6 bases and J lost 4 bases. CDR3 DNA: TGTGCTAGTGGCCGTGACAGAGAACTTGGGAGCGGGGGGCGATACGAGCAGTACTTC. Translating gives CASGRDRELGSGGRYEQYF.

V gene TRBV5-1 combines with J gene TRBJ2-7; TRBD1 agrees at 7 bases. The CDR3 extends over 14 amino acids. V shed 0 bases, J shed 4 bases, and the junction held 4 bases outside the gene matches. CDR1 is SGHRS and CDR2 is YFSETQ in the germline V gene. The CDR3 DNA reads TGCGCCAGCAGCTTGGTAGGGGGCGAGTACGAGCAGTACTTC. As protein: CASSLVGGEYEQYF.

V is TRBV9 and J is TRBJ2-6, with 7 nucleotides matching TRBD1. CDR1 is SGDLS, CDR2 YYNGEE, per germline. Trimming cost V 3 bases and J 0 bases; bases outside gene matches: 0. The CDR3 runs to 15 residues. The CDR3 protein is CASSAGGSGANVLTF. The CDR3 DNA is TGTGCCAGCAGCGCAGGGGGCTCTGGGGCCAACGTCCTGACTTTC.

The chain joins TRBV29-1 to TRBJ2-3; no reliable D call. The CDR3 runs 11 residues. V shed 2 bases and J shed 5 bases, with 5 bases lying between them. Germline values: CDR1 SQVTM, CDR2 ANQGSEA. The CDR3 protein is CSVESRDTQYF. CDR3 nucleotide sequence: TGCAGCGTTGAATCGAGAGATACGCAGTATTTT.

The V call is TRBV7-8, the J call TRBJ1-4, with a tentative D call TRBD1 (5 bases). The ends were cut back, 5 bases at V and 0 bases at J, with 13 bases in the middle. The CDR3 has 16 residues. Germline CDR1 SGHVS, CDR2 FQNEAQ. CDR3 region: CASSQGLFATNEKLFF. CDR3 nucleotide sequence: TGTGCCAGCAGCCAGGGCCTTTTTGCAACTAATGAAAAACTGTTTTTT.

The rearrangement uses TRBV4-3 and TRBJ1-2; TRBD1 is a possible D gene (6 bases). The germline CDR1 and CDR2 sequences are LGHNA and YSLEER. The CDR3 loop spans 14 amino acids. V lost 6 bases and J lost 8, with 19 bases in between. CDR3 loop: CASSRTGKSSGYTF. The DNA for the CDR3 is TGCGCCAGCAGTCGCACAGGGAAATCATCGGGCTACACCTTC.

This chain joins TRBV7-3 and TRBJ2-3, with 7 nucleotides matching TRBD2. The CDR3 consists of 13 residues. The J segment lost 4 bases and the V segment lost 5 bases, leaving 3 bases of the junction unmatched. Germline V lookup: CDR1 SGHTA, CDR2 FQGTGA. The CDR3 is CASSLRESDTQYF. Written as DNA, the CDR3 is TGTGCCAGCAGCCTGCGGGAGTCAGATACGCAGTATTTT.

The CDR3 reads CASSPGTIYGYTF. The CDR3 nucleotides are TGCGCCAGCAGCCCGGGGACGATCTATGGCTACACCTTC. The chain joins TRBV5-1 to TRBJ1-2; D is possibly TRBD1 (5 bases). Germline CDR1 reads SGHRS; CDR2 reads YFSETQ. This CDR3 region has 13 residues. V was shortened by 4 bases and J by 4 bases, with 11 bases between the two germline ends.

The CDR3 region is CATGTTKHLGYF. The CDR3 DNA reads TGTGCCACCGGGACCACCAAGCACCTGGGGTACTTC. The J gene is TRBJ2-5, the V gene TRBV28; the D gene could be TRBD1 or TRBD2 (5 bases each). The V gene's germline CDR1 is MDHEN and CDR2 SYDVKM. The CDR3 is 12 residues long. Trimming removed 10 bases at V and 13 bases at J, with 22 bases between.

The rearrangement links TRBV2 to TRBJ1-5; no reliable D call. The CDR3 loop spans 16 amino acids. Germline lookup yields CDR1 SNHLY and CDR2 FYNNEI. V shed 5 bases and J shed 0 bases, with 14 bases lying between them. Here the CDR3 DNA reads TGTGCCAGCAGTATGACACTCGTCAATAGCAATCAGCCCCAGCATTTT. Amino acid sequence: CASSMTLVNSNQPQHF.

The rearrangement uses TRBV7-9 and TRBJ1-1, with TRBD1 matching over 11 bases. The CDR3 loop spans 16 amino acids. V was clipped by 3 bases and J by 2 bases; unmatched bases: 5. Germline V gene data show CDR1 as SEHNR and CDR2 as FQNEAQ (reference sequence). As DNA, the CDR3 is TGTGCCAGCAGCTTTCGGACAGGGGGCTCCAACACTGAAGCTTTCTTT. Residues: CASSFRTGGSNTEAFF.

V is TRBV6-4 and J is TRBJ2-5, with 8 bases aligning to TRBD1. This CDR3 is 17 amino acids long. V gave up 6 bases and J gave up 2 bases; unmatched junction bases: 14. Per the germline V gene, CDR1 is MRHNA and CDR2 is SNTAGT. For the CDR3, the DNA is TGTGCCAGCAGCCCTGACGCCATGGGACAGGCTCAAGAGACCCAGTACTTC. It yields the protein CASSPDAMGQAQETQYF.

The chain couples TRBV2 to TRBJ2-2; D uncertain. The CDR3 sequence is 14 residues long. Germline V gene lookup returns CDR1 SNHLY and CDR2 FYNNEI. The ends were cut back, 6 bases at V and 1 base at J, with 9 bases in the middle. The CDR3 bases are TGTGCCAGCAGGGCGGATCAGAACACCGGGGAGCTGTTTTTT. Translated: CASRADQNTGELFF.